The 13 T cell receptor beta chains listed next were all sequenced from one sample in a study of blood T cell repertoires in COVID-19. Clones were sequenced by immunoSEQ multiplex PCR, and TCRdb holds only the in-frame ones, with some missing. The sample has about 220,000 clones; 80% to 90% are singletons. Input material: PBMCs or T cells enriched from blood (not recorded which). These receptors all come from a woman in her thirties or forties who had been exposed to COVID-19.

V is TRBV30 and J is TRBJ1-5, with 7 positions matching TRBD1. The V gene end was trimmed by 1 base and the J gene end by 6 bases; junction bases not matched to a gene: 3. Germline V gene lookup returns CDR1 GTSNPN and CDR2 SVGIG (reference sequence). The CDR3 totals 13 residues. CDR3 sequence (DNA): TGTGCCTGGAGTGAGGGGGCGGGTCAGCCCCAGCATTTT. Residues: CAWSEGAGQPQHF.

This clone has more than one count but fewer than ten. This chain uses TRBV11-1 with TRBJ2-2; weak D call: TRBD1 (5 bases). CDR1 is SGHAT, CDR2 FQDESV, per germline (reference sequence). V gave up 7 bases and J gave up 7 bases, with 16 bases separating them. CDR3 length equals 14 residues. The CDR3 spells CASTQIREGGELFF. In DNA, the CDR3 is TGTGCCAGCACCCAGATCAGGGAAGGCGGGGAGCTGTTTTTT.

The genes are TRBV13 and TRBJ1-2; 7 nucleotides match TRBD1. This CDR3 is built from 15 residues. Germline V gene lookup returns CDR1 PRHDT and CDR2 FYEKMQ (reference sequence). Trimming at V came to 5 bases and at J to 1 base, leaving 7 bases not matched to a gene. This chain's CDR3 is CASSPDRVRNYGYTF. The CDR3 DNA follows: TGTGCCAGCAGCCCCGACAGGGTTCGTAACTATGGCTACACCTTC.

The chain has TRBV7-2 and TRBJ2-5, with TRBD2 identical over 8 bases. This CDR3 has 15 residues. CDR1 is SGHTA and CDR2 is FQGNSA in the germline V gene. V was pared by 3 bases and J by 2 bases, with 5 bases of the junction left unmatched. CDR3 nucleotide sequence: TGTGCCAGCAGCTTCGGCGGGGGGCGACAAGAGACCCAGTACTTC. It codes for CASSFGGGRQETQYF.

The chain combines TRBV27 with TRBJ2-7, with a tentative D call TRBD2 (5 bases). Looked up from germline, CDR1 is MNHEY and CDR2 is SMNVEV (reference sequence). CDR3 size: 18 residues. V lost 6 bases to trimming and J lost 5 bases, with 29 bases between them. The CDR3 reads CASRNKALGDYWVNEQYF. The CDR3 DNA is TGTGCCAGCAGGAATAAGGCCTTGGGAGACTACTGGGTAAACGAGCAGTACTTC.

The J gene is TRBJ2-1, the V gene TRBV12-5; TRBD1 agrees at 11 bases. This CDR3 is 13 amino acids long. J lost 5 bases, V lost 9 bases, and 3 bases had no gene match. CDR1 is LGHNT, CDR2 FRNRAP, per germline. The DNA for the CDR3 is TGTGCTAGCGGACAGGGGGCCAACAATGAGCAGTTCTTC. This translates into CASGQGANNEQFF. Full variable domain (rest looked up from reference TRBV12-5 and TRBJ2-1): DARVTQTPRHKVTEMGQEVTMRCQPILGHNTVFWYRQTMMQGLELLAYFRNRAPLDDSGMPKDRFSAEMPDATLATLKIQPSEPRDSAVYFCASGQGANNEQFFGPGTRLTVL.

The chain joins TRBV7-2 to TRBJ2-3; tentative D call: TRBD2 (6 bases). V lost 6 bases to trimming and J lost 1 base, with 11 bases between them. The CDR3 covers 14 residues. Germline V gene data show CDR1 as SGHTA and CDR2 as FQGNSA. The CDR3: CASRRTTGTDTQYF. As DNA, the CDR3 is TGTGCCAGCAGGCGGACTACAGGCACAGATACGCAGTATTTT.

The J gene is TRBJ1-1, the V gene TRBV7-3, with D perhaps matching TRBD1 (5 bases). The V gene's germline CDR1 is SGHTA and CDR2 FQGTGA. The CDR3 is made up of 14 amino acids. With 4 bases removed from V and 0 bases from J, the gap between germline ends came to 9 bases. The DNA of the CDR3 is TGTGCCAGCAGCTCCCGGGGGGTGAACACTGAAGCTTTCTTT. It translates to CASSSRGVNTEAFF.

This clone was seen just once. The rearrangement joins TRBV3-1 (or the pseudogene TRBV3-2) to TRBJ1-2; TRBD1 matches at 7 bases. CDR1 and CDR2 from the germline V gene are LGHDT and YNNKEL (reference sequence). This CDR3 is built from 14 residues. V shed 0 bases, J shed 4 bases, and the junction held 2 bases outside the gene matches. In DNA form, the CDR3 reads TGTGCCAGCAGCCAAGAGACAGGGTTCTATGGCTACACCTTC. It translates to CASSQETGFYGYTF.

The genes are TRBV2 and TRBJ2-2; D unresolved. Germline V gene lookup returns CDR1 SNHLY and CDR2 FYNNEI. V dropped 7 bases and J dropped 6 bases, with 12 bases sitting between them. The CDR3 runs 13 residues. CDR3 bases: TGTGCCAGCACTCTTGTGGTAGCCGGGGAGCTGTTTTTT. Translation gives CASTLVVAGELFF.

The chain recombines TRBV10-2 with TRBJ1-1, with D unresolved. The V gene's germline CDR1 is WSHSY and CDR2 SAAADI. The CDR3 runs 18 residues. The ends were cut back, 4 bases at V and 4 bases at J, with 25 bases in the middle. The CDR3 sequence is CASSVGFGQEGPGTEAFF. The CDR3 DNA reads as TGCGCCAGCAGTGTGGGGTTCGGTCAGGAGGGCCCTGGCACTGAAGCTTTCTTT.

The rearrangement uses TRBV7-9 and TRBJ2-1, with 7 positions matching TRBD2. CDR3 length equals 13 residues. V trimming: 4 bases; J trimming: 7 bases; junction bases outside the gene matches: 4. Germline CDR1 SEHNR, CDR2 FQNEAQ (reference sequence). The CDR3 loop reads CASSSPGRNEQFF. CDR3 DNA: TGTGCCAGCAGCTCCCCCGGGAGGAATGAGCAGTTCTTC.

The chain employs TRBV6-5 and TRBJ2-1; 11 nucleotides agree with TRBD2. Unmatched junction bases numbered 5, after V lost 4 bases and J lost 6 bases. From germline, CDR1 is MNHEY and CDR2 SVGAGI. CDR3 length: 15 residues. The chain's CDR3 is CASSSTSGAFNEQFF. CDR3 in DNA: TGTGCCAGCAGTTCGACTAGCGGGGCCTTCAATGAGCAGTTCTTC.